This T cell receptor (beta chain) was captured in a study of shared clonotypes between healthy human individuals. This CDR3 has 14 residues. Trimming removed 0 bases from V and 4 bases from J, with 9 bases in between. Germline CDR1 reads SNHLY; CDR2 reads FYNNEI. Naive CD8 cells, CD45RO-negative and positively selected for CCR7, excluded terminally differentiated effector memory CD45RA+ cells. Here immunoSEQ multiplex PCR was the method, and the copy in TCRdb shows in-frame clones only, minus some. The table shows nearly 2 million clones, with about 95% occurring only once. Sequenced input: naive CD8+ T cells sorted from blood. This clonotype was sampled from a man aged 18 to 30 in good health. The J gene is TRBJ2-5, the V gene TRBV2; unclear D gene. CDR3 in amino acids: CASSEAGALETQYF. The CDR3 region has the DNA TGTGCCAGCAGTGAAGCTGGAGCCCTAGAGACCCAGTACTTC.